Each of the 32 T cell receptor beta chains below was sequenced from the same sample in a study of long-term antiretroviral therapy in people with HIV. With survey level as its setting, the immunoSEQ assay was v3.0. Here immunoSEQ multiplex PCR was the method, and the copy in TCRdb shows in-frame clones only, minus some. The repertoire holds some 22,000 clones, with about 85% as singletons. The specimen comprised unsorted PBMCs, sampled about 4 years after starting antiretroviral therapy. The receptors stem from a man aged 18 to 29 with HIV.

The chain carries TRBV6-1 and TRBJ1-2, with D hard to call. V gave up 3 bases and J gave up 8 bases, with 7 bases separating them. Germline CDR1 reads MNHNS; CDR2 reads SASEGT. The CDR3 length is 11 residues. CDR3 residues: CASSDIGGYTF. The CDR3 region has the DNA TGTGCCAGCAGTGATATAGGCGGCTACACCTTC.

V and J are TRBV19 and TRBJ1-5; D unclear. There are 15 residues in the CDR3. V shed 7 bases and J shed 0 bases, with 13 bases lying between them. The germline CDR1 and CDR2 sequences are LNHDA and SQIVND (reference sequence). The CDR3 nucleotides are TGTGCCAGTACGTTTACATCTGTTAGCAATCAGCCCCAGCATTTT. Translated: CASTFTSVSNQPQHF.

V is TRBV28 and J is TRBJ1-5; possible D gene TRBD1, 6 bases. Trimming took off 3 bases at V and 7 bases at J, with 19 bases between the two ends. CDR3 length: 16 residues. Germline CDR1 is MDHEN and CDR2 is SYDVKM. As DNA, the CDR3 is TGTGCCAGCAGTTTGCCCCTTAAGGGGGAGAACCAGCCCCAGCATTTT. Its translation: CASSLPLKGENQPQHF.

V gene TRBV6-5 combines with J gene TRBJ2-6; possible D gene TRBD1, 6 bases. CDR1 is MNHEY, CDR2 SVGAGI, per germline. The CDR3 runs to 15 residues. Trimming cost V 5 bases and J 2 bases, with 10 bases left between them. CDR3 region: CASSPPGAGANVLTF. In nucleotides, the CDR3 is TGTGCCAGCAGTCCTCCAGGGGCTGGGGCCAACGTCCTGACTTTC.

V is TRBV19 and J is TRBJ1-1; 7 nucleotides agree with TRBD1. Germline values: CDR1 LNHDA, CDR2 SQIVND (reference sequence). Trimming took 0 bases from V and 1 from J; bases not matched to a gene: 5. The CDR3 sequence is 16 residues long. The CDR3, as DNA: TGTGCCAGTAGTATAGATCCCGGGACAGCGAACACTGAAGCTTTCTTT. It encodes CASSIDPGTANTEAFF.

This chain links TRBV19 with TRBJ1-5; D ambiguous. Germline loops: CDR1 LNHDA, CDR2 SQIVND (reference sequence). This CDR3 has 15 amino acids. Trimming cost V 1 base and J 2 bases, with 9 bases left between them. CDR3 in amino acids: CASSIAGLGNQPQHF. CDR3 sequence (DNA): TGTGCCAGTAGTATAGCGGGGTTAGGCAATCAGCCCCAGCATTTT.

V and J are TRBV6-4 and TRBJ2-1; D possibly corresponds to TRBD2 (5 bases). V lost 6 bases and J lost 7, with 16 bases in between. CDR1 and CDR2 (germline): MRHNA, SNTAGT. The CDR3 is 14 amino acids. CDR3 protein: CASSHGQEENEQFF. The CDR3, as DNA: TGTGCCAGCAGCCACGGCCAGGAGGAGAATGAGCAGTTCTTC.

The chain recombines TRBV28 with TRBJ1-5, with D possibly matching TRBD1 (6 bases). CDR3 length equals 15 residues. Between the trimmed V and J ends, which lost 2 bases and 6 bases, there was a span of 14 bases. Per germline, CDR1 MDHEN and CDR2 SYDVKM. This CDR3 reads CASSLREDSGQPQHF. CDR3 in DNA: TGTGCCAGCAGTTTAAGGGAGGACAGTGGTCAGCCCCAGCATTTT.

The chain recombines TRBV5-4 with TRBJ2-6; 10 bases match TRBD1. The CDR3 runs 17 residues. Germline lookup yields CDR1 SGHNT and CDR2 YYREEE (reference sequence). The J segment lost 1 base and the V segment lost 5 bases, leaving 6 bases of the junction unmatched. This CDR3 reads CASSTGQGGSGANVLTF. The CDR3 DNA sequence: TGTGCCAGCAGTACTGGACAGGGGGGATCTGGGGCCAACGTCCTGACTTTC.

V and J are TRBV23-1 and TRBJ2-7, with 7 bases fitting TRBD1. Being an ORF, TRBV23-1 has a function that is uncertain. CDR3 length: 13 amino acids. Trimming took 2 bases from V and 6 from J; bases not matched to a gene: 4. The CDR3 loop reads CASSQKTGREQYV. CDR3 coding DNA: TGCGCCAGCAGTCAAAAGACAGGGCGCGAGCAGTACGTC.

This clone turned up a few times. The chain carries TRBV27 and TRBJ1-6; 7 positions agree with TRBD1. Unmatched junction bases numbered 12, after V lost 0 bases and J lost 7 bases. There are 18 residues in the CDR3. Per the germline V gene, CDR1 is MNHEY and CDR2 is SMNVEV (reference sequence). The CDR3 DNA sequence: TGTGCCAGCAGTTTATCCCCAAGACAGGGAAGTTGGAATTCACCCCTCCACTTT. Translation gives CASSLSPRQGSWNSPLHF.

J is TRBJ2-7 and V is TRBV7-2; no definite D call. Germline-derived CDR1 and CDR2 are SGHTA and FQGNSA. Trimming left V 5 bases short and J 4 bases short, with 9 bases between. CDR3 length: 12 amino acids. CDR3 nucleotide sequence: TGTGCCAGCAGCCATGACGGGTACGAGCAGTACGTC. Amino acids: CASSHDGYEQYV.

A remark on this clone: The identical CDR3 is also encoded by other nucleotide sequences in the sample. V and J are TRBV5-4 and TRBJ1-2, with D uncertain. With 0 bases removed from V and 0 bases from J, the gap between germline ends came to 6 bases. There are 14 residues in the CDR3. The germline gives CDR1 SGHNT, CDR2 YYREEE (reference sequence). The CDR3 DNA is TGTGCCAGCAGCTTGGCCGGGGCTAACTATGGCTACACCTTC. Translation gives CASSLAGANYGYTF.

A single count supports this clone. The V and J genes are TRBV6-5 and TRBJ1-5; 8 bases line up with TRBD1. Trimming took 5 bases from V and 5 from J; bases not matched to a gene: 5. The CDR3 extends over 14 amino acids. The germline gives CDR1 MNHEY, CDR2 SVGAGI. The CDR3 spells CASSPGQAYQPQHF. The CDR3 DNA reads TGTGCCAGCAGTCCGGGACAGGCGTATCAGCCCCAGCATTTT.

The rearrangement joins TRBV19 to TRBJ1-2; tentatively, D is TRBD1 (6 bases). V was trimmed by 1 base and J by 9 bases, leaving 21 bases between them. The CDR3 spans 16 residues. CDR1 LNHDA and CDR2 SQIVND come from the germline V gene (reference sequence). The CDR3 here is CASSIASTGSPLSYTF. In DNA, the CDR3 is TGTGCCAGTAGTATAGCTTCGACAGGCTCCCCTTTGAGCTACACCTTC.

The CDR3 region has the DNA TGTGCCTGGAGTGTAAGCTCCTACGAGCAGTACTTC. Translating gives CAWSVSSYEQYF. The chain has TRBV30 and TRBJ2-7; no clear D gene. Germline CDR1 and CDR2: GTSNPN and SVGIG (reference sequence). The CDR3 contains 12 residues. V lost 0 bases to trimming and J lost 0 bases, with 3 bases between them.

For the CDR3, the DNA is TGCGCCAGCAGCTTGGTAGGGGGCAATACTGAAGCTTTCTTT. Its protein product is CASSLVGGNTEAFF. The chain carries TRBV5-1 and TRBJ1-1, with TRBD1 matching 7 bases. The germline CDR1 and CDR2 sequences are SGHRS and YFSETQ. The CDR3 is 14 amino acids. The V segment lost 0 bases and the J segment 5 bases; nucleotides outside the gene matches: 4.

This chain links TRBV19 with TRBJ2-1; 7 nucleotides line up with TRBD1. CDR3 size: 15 residues. The germline gives CDR1 LNHDA, CDR2 SQIVND (reference sequence). V dropped 5 bases and J dropped 8; count of bases not matched to a gene: 12. This CDR3 is CASSGRTGPFDEQFF. The CDR3 coding sequence is TGTGCCAGTAGTGGGCGGACAGGTCCTTTTGATGAGCAGTTCTTC.

The gene calls are TRBV18 and TRBJ1-6; 10 bases are shared with TRBD1. Looked up from germline, CDR1 is KGHSH and CDR2 is LQKENI. The CDR3 extends over 14 amino acids. V gave up 6 bases and J gave up 10 bases; unmatched junction bases: 6. CDR3 loop: CASSIDRGRSPLHF. The CDR3 DNA follows: TGTGCCAGCTCGATAGACAGGGGGCGATCACCCCTCCACTTT.

CDR3 nucleotide sequence: TGCGCCAGCAGCGAGGTGGGGGGGCTCTATGGCTACACCTTC. Amino acids: CASSEVGGLYGYTF. This chain connects TRBV5-1 to TRBJ1-2; TRBD1 might be the D (6 bases). V dropped 4 bases and J dropped 4 bases, with 14 bases sitting between them. The CDR3 covers 14 residues. CDR1 and CDR2 (germline): SGHRS, YFSETQ.

V gene TRBV29-1 combines with J gene TRBJ1-1, with 10 bases aligning to TRBD1. CDR1 is SQVTM, CDR2 ANQGSEA, per germline. With V trimmed by 7 bases and J by 1 base, 9 bases remained unmatched. This CDR3 is built from 15 residues. The CDR3 region is CSAMGRQGANTEAFF. DNA for the CDR3: TGCAGCGCAATGGGGCGACAGGGGGCGAACACTGAAGCTTTCTTT.

The chain carries TRBV28 and TRBJ2-7; 7 nucleotides line up with TRBD1. Germline V gene lookup returns CDR1 MDHEN and CDR2 SYDVKM. CDR3 size: 14 residues. Trimming took 7 bases from V and 2 from J; bases not matched to a gene: 8. CDR3 protein: CASTSSGQTYEQYV. The CDR3 coding sequence is TGTGCCAGCACCTCCTCGGGACAGACCTACGAGCAGTACGTC.

CDR3 amino acids: CASSPGLAMETQYF. The CDR3 DNA reads as TGTGCCAGCAGTCCGGGACTAGCGATGGAGACCCAGTACTTC. The chain links TRBV2 to TRBJ2-5; 10 bases are a match to TRBD2. V shed 5 bases, J shed 5 bases, and the junction held 5 bases outside the gene matches. Germline lookup yields CDR1 SNHLY and CDR2 FYNNEI. The CDR3 consists of 14 residues.

The genes are TRBV21-1 and TRBJ1-1; the table gives TRBD1 as D, unverified against the DNA. TRBV21-1 is deemed a pseudogene. The CDR3 loop spans 16 amino acids. CDR3 residues: CARPQIRDRGNTEAFF. For the CDR3, the DNA is TGTGCCAGACCTCAGATACGGGACAGGGGGAACACTGAAGCTTTCTTT.

CDR3 in DNA: TGTGCCAGCAGCGTAGCACTAGCCAGCACAGATACGCAGTATTTT. This codes for CASSVALASTDTQYF. The rearrangement uses TRBV9 and TRBJ2-3; possibly TRBD2 for D (6 bases). The CDR3 extends over 15 amino acids. CDR1 and CDR2 from the germline V gene are SGDLS and YYNGEE. V was trimmed by 0 bases and J by 0 bases, leaving 8 bases between them.

The chain combines TRBV5-1 with TRBJ1-1, with D possibly matching TRBD1 (5 bases). This CDR3 has 13 amino acids. V lost 3 bases, J lost 3 bases, and 9 bases lay in between. From germline, CDR1 is SGHRS and CDR2 YFSETQ. CDR3 loop: CASSWRDYTEAFF. As DNA, the CDR3 is TGCGCCAGCAGCTGGCGGGACTACACTGAAGCTTTCTTT.

This clone appeared a few times. The chain joins TRBV6-6 to TRBJ1-3; D is unclear. The ends were cut back, 0 bases at V and 0 bases at J, with 6 bases in the middle. From germline, CDR1 is MNHNY and CDR2 SVGAGI (reference sequence). This CDR3 has 15 amino acids. The CDR3 loop is CASSYSGTSGNTIYF. Here the CDR3 DNA reads TGTGCCAGCAGTTACTCGGGTACCTCTGGAAACACCATATATTTT.

The V call is TRBV19, the J call TRBJ1-6; perhaps TRBD1 as D (5 bases). Trimming shortened V by 4 bases and J by 7 bases, and 14 bases separated the two germline ends. Germline loops: CDR1 LNHDA, CDR2 SQIVND (reference sequence). The CDR3 totals 15 residues. CDR3 DNA sequence: TGTGCCAGTAGTAGGGAACTGAGGGGAAATTCACCCCTCCACTTT. This encodes CASSRELRGNSPLHF.

The chain couples TRBV28 to TRBJ2-3; D is unresolved. The CDR3 length is 13 residues. Trimming took off 5 bases at V and 4 bases at J, with 10 bases between the two ends. From germline, CDR1 is MDHEN and CDR2 SYDVKM. The CDR3 DNA sequence: TGTGCCAGCAGTCCCAGAGGAGCAGATACGCAGTATTTT. Translated, it gives CASSPRGADTQYF.

The chain uses TRBV5-1 and TRBJ2-1; 8 nucleotides align to TRBD2. Germline CDR1 is SGHRS and CDR2 is YFSETQ. The CDR3 loop spans 17 amino acids. V dropped 2 bases and J dropped 4; count of bases not matched to a gene: 11. The CDR3 spells CASSFIGLSGVYNEQFF. DNA for the CDR3: TGCGCCAGCAGCTTTATAGGGCTTAGCGGGGTTTACAATGAGCAGTTCTTC.

This sequence joins TRBV4-1 and TRBJ1-2; TRBD1 might be the D (5 bases). The CDR3 consists of 13 residues. Trimming took 2 bases from V and 4 from J, leaving 8 bases between them. The germline V gene encodes CDR1 MGHRA and CDR2 YSYEKL. CDR3 bases: TGCGCCAGCAGCCAACCCAGGGCCTATGGCTACACCTTC. As protein: CASSQPRAYGYTF.

This chain uses TRBV10-3 with TRBJ2-1; 9 bases agree with TRBD2. V was clipped by 2 bases and J by 0 bases; unmatched bases: 14. This CDR3 region has 20 residues. Germline V gene data show CDR1 as ENHRY and CDR2 as SYGVKD. The CDR3 nucleotides read TGTGCCATCAGTGAGAACCGCGGAGCTAGCGGGAAGAGCTCCTACAATGAGCAGTTCTTC. Its translation: CAISENRGASGKSSYNEQFF.